Each of the 28 T cell receptor beta chains below was sequenced from the same sample in a study of shared clonotypes between healthy human individuals. The data were produced by immunoSEQ multiplex PCR, yet TCRdb's version contains in-frame clones alone and is incomplete. Altogether around 2.5 million clones are present, approximately 93% being singletons, with the ten largest covering 0.36%. The material sequenced was naive CD4+ T cells from PBMCs. As for subset: CD45RA+ positively selected. All receptors derive from a young man in good health. Some clones in this sample may be carry-over from other donors' samples.

The chain joins TRBV21-1 to TRBJ2-1; no DNA check was done on the table's D call, TRBD2. TRBV21-1 is classified as a pseudogene. The CDR3 length is 18 residues. CDR3 sequence reads: CASSHGTSGSRAYNEQFF. For the CDR3, the DNA is TGTGCCAGCAGCCACGGGACTAGCGGGAGTAGGGCCTACAATGAGCAGTTCTTC.

This clone was observed a few times. This chain links TRBV12-5 with TRBJ1-3; 7 nucleotides match TRBD1. V was pared by 5 bases and J by 4 bases, with 5 bases of the junction left unmatched. This CDR3 contains 14 residues. CDR1 is LGHNT, CDR2 FRNRAP, per germline. The CDR3 spells CASGNTGAGNTIYF. CDR3 DNA sequence: TGTGCTAGTGGTAACACAGGGGCAGGAAACACCATATATTTT.

The rearrangement links TRBV6-1 to TRBJ1-1, with D uncertain. Germline V lookup: CDR1 MNHNS, CDR2 SASEGT. This CDR3 spans 14 amino acids. Between the trimmed V and J ends, which lost 1 base and 3 bases, there was a span of 9 bases. CDR3 in DNA: TGTGCCAGCAGTGAAGGGCAGAGGTACACTGAAGCTTTCTTT. Its translation is CASSEGQRYTEAFF.

As for this clone: Other nucleotide sequences from this sample produce the same CDR3. The V call is TRBV18, the J call TRBJ2-7; D gene uncertain. Germline V gene sequence: CDR1 KGHSH, CDR2 LQKENI. This CDR3 spans 13 amino acids. Trimming removed 3 bases from V and 3 bases from J, with 9 bases in between. CDR3 bases: TGTGCCAGCTCACCCGCGGTCGGCTACGAGCAGTACTTC. Its translation: CASSPAVGYEQYF.

The chain is built from TRBV7-6 and TRBJ1-1, with 9 bases fitting TRBD1. Trimming took 5 bases from V and 3 from J; bases not matched to a gene: 7. Germline values: CDR1 SGHVS, CDR2 FNYEAQ. The CDR3 is 15 residues long. CDR3 nucleotide sequence: TGTGCCAGCAGCGGCGGGACAGGGATGGACACTGAAGCTTTCTTT. It translates to CASSGGTGMDTEAFF.

The rearrangement links TRBV27 to TRBJ2-5; D gene unclear. The DNA matches TRBJ2-7 better at its end, which makes the J call doubtful. The CDR3 is made up of 15 amino acids. Germline V gene data show CDR1 as MNHEY and CDR2 as SMNVEV (reference sequence). CDR3 sequence reads: CASSSRVSSSYEQYF. CDR3 in DNA: TGTGCCAGCAGTTCCCGGGTCTCGAGCTCCTACGAGCAGTACTTC.

The chain has TRBV6-1 and TRBJ1-2; TRBD1 might be the D (5 bases). V was pared by 7 bases and J by 7 bases, with 16 bases between. CDR3 length equals 13 residues. Germline CDR1 is MNHNS and CDR2 is SASEGT. The CDR3 spells CASNPVGVGGYTF. Written as DNA, the CDR3 is TGTGCCAGCAACCCGGTGGGGGTGGGTGGCTACACCTTC.

The chain employs TRBV7-3 and TRBJ2-3; TRBD2 is a possible D gene (6 bases). The CDR3 sequence is 15 residues long. V dropped 5 bases and J dropped 4 bases, with 16 bases sitting between them. Looked up from germline, CDR1 is SGHTA and CDR2 is FQGTGA. The CDR3 DNA is TGTGCCAGCAGCCAATTACCGGGAGCCGCAGATACGCAGTATTTT. This sequence encodes CASSQLPGAADTQYF.

The chain joins TRBV2 to TRBJ2-2, with D hard to call. Trimming stripped 4 bases from V and 1 base from J, with 10 bases between. The germline CDR1 and CDR2 sequences are SNHLY and FYNNEI. CDR3 length: 15 residues. Here the CDR3 reads CASSVAQLNTGELFF. CDR3 bases: TGTGCCAGCAGTGTCGCACAGTTGAACACCGGGGAGCTGTTTTTT.

CDR3 sequence reads: CASSLALAGEQYF. The CDR3 DNA is TGTGCCAGCAGCTTGGCGCTAGCCGGGGAGCAGTACTTC. The chain recombines TRBV5-4 with TRBJ2-7, with D perhaps matching TRBD2 (5 bases). Germline V lookup: CDR1 SGHNT, CDR2 YYREEE (reference sequence). Between the trimmed V and J ends, which lost 0 bases and 7 bases, there was a span of 11 bases. This CDR3 region has 13 residues.

Only one count was recorded for this clone. Other DNA sequences in the sample encode the same CDR3. The CDR3 DNA reads as TGTGCCAGCAGCCCTGGGGCCGGAGAGACCCAGTACTTC. This translates into CASSPGAGETQYF. The rearrangement uses TRBV7-3 and TRBJ2-5, with D perhaps TRBD1 (5 bases). Germline lookup yields CDR1 SGHTA and CDR2 FQGTGA. The length of the CDR3 is 13 residues. Trimming pared 5 bases from V and 4 bases from J, leaving 11 bases between.

Comment on this clone: Distinct nucleotide sequences in the sample also encode this CDR3. This rearrangement joins TRBV28 to TRBJ1-3; TRBD1 matches at 7 bases. Germline V lookup: CDR1 MDHEN, CDR2 SYDVKM. CDR3 length equals 14 residues. V lost 6 bases to trimming and J lost 1 base; unmatched junction nucleotides: 3. The DNA for the CDR3 is TGTGCCAGCAGCTCCAGGGGGTCTGGAAACACCATATATTTT. This sequence encodes CASSSRGSGNTIYF. The full variable domain, completed using reference TRBV28 and TRBJ1-3, is DVKVTQSSRYLVKRTGEKVFLECVQDMDHENMFWYRQDPGLGLRLIYFSYDVKMKEKGDIPEGYSVSREKKERFSLILESASTNQTSMYLCASSSRGSGNTIYFGEGSWLTVV.

This chain links TRBV6-6 with TRBJ2-1; 9 nucleotides align to TRBD2. Losses at the gene ends were 7 bases for V and 7 bases for J; bases not matched to a gene: 14. Germline CDR1 and CDR2: MNHNY and SVGAGI (reference sequence). This CDR3 is 16 amino acids long. The CDR3 region has the DNA TGTGCCAGCACTAATAAAGTTAGCGGGAGTCTTAATGAGCAGTTCTTC. It codes for CASTNKVSGSLNEQFF.

This chain links TRBV4-1 with TRBJ2-7, with 9 bases matching TRBD2. Germline V gene sequence: CDR1 MGHRA, CDR2 YSYEKL. CDR3 length: 16 residues. The junction had 11 bases not matched to a gene; V was cut back by 4 bases and J by 4 bases. CDR3 protein: CASSLGTRLAVYEQYF. Here the CDR3 DNA reads TGCGCCAGCAGCCTGGGAACGCGACTAGCGGTTTACGAGCAGTACTTC.

In nucleotides, the CDR3 is TGTGCCAGCAGCGTCGGACAGGGCTACGAGCAGTACTTC. It specifies CASSVGQGYEQYF. The gene calls are TRBV7-9 and TRBJ2-7, with TRBD1 matching over 8 bases. After removal of 5 bases from V and 3 bases from J, the junction contained 3 bases not matched to a gene. In germline, CDR1 is SEHNR, CDR2 FQNEAQ (reference sequence). The CDR3 sequence is 13 residues long.

The CDR3 DNA reads TGTGCCAGTAGGGACAGGGGTCTACACACCGGGGAGCTGTTTTTT. Residues: CASRDRGLHTGELFF. The gene calls are TRBV19 and TRBJ2-2, with 9 bases matching TRBD1. Unmatched junction bases numbered 5, after V lost 6 bases and J lost 3 bases. Per germline, CDR1 LNHDA and CDR2 SQIVND (reference sequence). The CDR3 spans 15 residues. The complete variable domain, with remaining parts taken from reference TRBV19 and TRBJ2-2, reads DGGITQSPKYLFRKEGQNVTLSCEQNLNHDAMYWYRQDPGQGLRLIYYSQIVNDFQKGDIAEGYSVSREKKESFPLTVTSAQKNPTAFYLCASRDRGLHTGELFFGEGSRLTVL.

Notes on this clone: Different DNA sequences within this sample yield the same CDR3. CDR3: CSVEDPRGAYEQYF. In nucleotides, the CDR3 is TGCAGCGTTGAAGATCCTAGGGGAGCCTACGAGCAGTACTTC. The chain combines TRBV29-1 with TRBJ2-7, with D possibly called TRBD1 or TRBD2 (5 bases each). Germline CDR1 is SQVTM and CDR2 is ANQGSEA. The CDR3 is 14 residues long. V dropped 0 bases and J dropped 2 bases, with 11 bases sitting between them.

Points on this clone: Within the sample, other DNA sequences also encode this same CDR3. This chain joins TRBV5-1 and TRBJ2-7, with D tentatively TRBD2 (6 bases). This CDR3 has 15 residues. Germline assignment: CDR1 SGHRS and CDR2 YFSETQ. V was pared by 2 bases and J by 3 bases, with 15 bases between. In DNA form, the CDR3 reads TGCGCCAGCAGCTTTTTGGGGACTGGGGGCTACGAGCAGTACTTC. Translated, it gives CASSFLGTGGYEQYF.

The gene calls are TRBV28 and TRBJ2-1, with 7 bases fitting TRBD2. In germline, CDR1 is MDHEN, CDR2 SYDVKM. J lost 0 bases, V lost 6 bases, and 8 bases had no gene match. The CDR3 totals 16 residues. The CDR3 DNA is TGTGCCAGCAGACAACTAGCGCCGAGCTCCTACAATGAGCAGTTCTTC. This codes for CASRQLAPSSYNEQFF.

The V gene is TRBV5-1, the J gene TRBJ1-2; D call uncertain. CDR3 size: 14 residues. Per germline, CDR1 SGHRS and CDR2 YFSETQ. Trimming pared 0 bases from V and 4 bases from J, leaving 10 bases between. Written as DNA, the CDR3 is TGCGCCAGCAGCTTGGTGGCAGAGGCCTATGGCTACACCTTC. It yields the protein CASSLVAEAYGYTF.

The chain uses TRBV6-6 and TRBJ1-1; D is ambiguous. CDR3 length: 11 amino acids. The V and J ends lost 7 bases and 3 bases respectively, with 6 bases between them. Germline assignment: CDR1 MNHNY and CDR2 SVGAGI (reference sequence). CDR3 in DNA: TGTGCCAGCACCGGGTACACTGAAGCTTTCTTT. Translation: CASTGYTEAFF.

The chain joins TRBV20-1 to TRBJ1-2; D gene unclear. The CDR3 runs 10 residues. Germline V lookup: CDR1 DFQATT, CDR2 SNEGSKA (reference sequence). The CDR3 sequence: CSTKERGYTF. For the CDR3, the DNA is TGCAGCACGAAGGAGCGGGGCTACACCTTC.

The chain carries TRBV5-1 and TRBJ1-3, with D unresolved. CDR3 length: 14 residues. CDR1 and CDR2 (germline): SGHRS, YFSETQ. V lost 0 bases and J lost 8, with 12 bases in between. CDR3 DNA: TGCGCCAGCAGCTTGGACAGTGGATTCGACACCATATATTTT. Encoded protein: CASSLDSGFDTIYF.

The chain couples TRBV2 to TRBJ1-2, with D perhaps TRBD1 (6 bases). The CDR3 sequence is 14 residues long. V was trimmed by 3 bases and J by 7 bases, leaving 15 bases between them. Germline V gene data show CDR1 as SNHLY and CDR2 as FYNNEI. The CDR3 region has the DNA TGTGCCAGCAGTGAGGTGATGAGAGGGGGTGGCTACACCTTC. As protein: CASSEVMRGGGYTF. Supplemented by reference TRBV2 and TRBJ1-2, the full variable domain reads EPEVTQTPSHQVTQMGQEVILRCVPISNHLYFYWYRQILGQKVEFLVSFYNNEISEKSEIFDDQFSVERPDGSNFTLKIRSTKLEDSAMYFCASSEVMRGGGYTFGSGTRLTVV.

A single count supports this clone. This chain uses TRBV7-9 with TRBJ2-7; no clear D. Germline V gives CDR1 SEHNR, CDR2 FQNEAQ (reference sequence). CDR3 length: 13 residues. V lost 1 base, J lost 6 bases, and 10 bases lay in between. The CDR3 DNA follows: TGTGCCAGCAGCTTAGGAGTTCGTTCCGAGCAGTACTTC. It translates to CASSLGVRSEQYF.

This clone was detected only a few times. The chain uses TRBV29-1 and TRBJ2-3, with D possibly being TRBD1 or TRBD2 (6 bases each). There are 13 residues in the CDR3. Deletions cut 3 bases from V and 5 bases from J, with 12 bases between. CDR1 is SQVTM and CDR2 is ANQGSEA in the germline V gene. CDR3 nucleotide sequence: TGCAGCGTTGACCGGGGGCGACGAGATACGCAGTATTTT. Translating it yields CSVDRGRRDTQYF.

The chain carries TRBV30 and TRBJ2-3; D uncertain. This CDR3 has 12 residues. Deletions cut 3 bases from V and 7 bases from J, with 11 bases between. Germline CDR1 reads GTSNPN; CDR2 reads SVGIG (reference sequence). The CDR3: CAWSSQGHTQYF. CDR3 bases: TGTGCCTGGAGCTCTCAAGGGCATACGCAGTATTTT.

This chain joins TRBV27 and TRBJ1-6; unclear D gene. The germline V and J ends were trimmed by 3 bases and 9 bases, with 6 bases remaining between them. Germline V gene sequence: CDR1 MNHEY, CDR2 SMNVEV (reference sequence). CDR3 length: 12 residues. CDR3 in DNA: TGTGCCAGCAGTTTCGGAAGTTCACCCCTCCACTTT. It translates to CASSFGSSPLHF.